This T cell receptor (beta chain) was documented in a study of control samples from healthy donors and cancer patients. Generated by immunoSEQ multiplex PCR, the TCRdb table keeps only in-frame clones and is missing some. Here the sample spans 100,000 or so clones, 83% being singletons. The V end was cut by 1 base, the J end by 4 bases, with 11 bases between. This CDR3 spans 15 amino acids. Germline CDR1 LGHDT, CDR2 YNNKEL (reference sequence). The source is a woman between 45 and 60 years old in good health. The V and J genes are TRBV3-1 (or the pseudogene TRBV3-2) and TRBJ1-5, with a tentative D call TRBD1 (5 bases). The sample comprised blood. CDR3 residues: CASSQGQQGNQPQHF. The CDR3 coding sequence is TGTGCCAGCAGCCAAGGACAGCAGGGTAATCAGCCCCAGCATTTT.